This passage covers 29 T cell receptor beta chains from one sample sequenced in a study of blood T cell repertoires in COVID-19. Sequencing used immunoSEQ multiplex PCR; TCRdb keeps in-frame clones, though not all of them. This table has hundreds of thousands of clones, nearly 90% appearing once. What was sequenced was peripheral blood. These receptors came from a woman aged 40 to 50 with COVID-19, enrolled during active disease.

A single count supports this clone. The chain combines TRBV4-3 with TRBJ1-1; D perhaps matches TRBD1 (5 bases). The CDR3 spans 14 residues. Germline-derived CDR1 and CDR2 are LGHNA and YSLEER. V lost 1 base and J lost 5, with 11 bases in between. CDR3 DNA sequence: TGCGCCAGCAGCCAAGGGGATAGGGGTACTGAAGCTTTCTTT. It translates to CASSQGDRGTEAFF.

The chain employs TRBV6-6 and TRBJ1-1, with 8 positions matching TRBD1. The CDR3 spans 15 residues. Trimming removed 5 bases from V and 4 bases from J; junction bases left unmatched: 9. Germline values: CDR1 MNHNY, CDR2 SVGAGI (reference sequence). CDR3 DNA sequence: TGTGCCAGCAGTCCGCGCCGGACAGGGAGCACTGAAGCTTTCTTT. Protein: CASSPRRTGSTEAFF.

As for this clone: Different DNA sequences within this sample yield the same CDR3. This chain connects TRBV30 to TRBJ1-5; D might be TRBD1 (5 bases). CDR3 length: 15 amino acids. V lost 2 bases and J 0 bases, leaving 11 bases between the germline ends. Germline lookup yields CDR1 GTSNPN and CDR2 SVGIG (reference sequence). The DNA of the CDR3 is TGTGCCTGGAGTAGGGGAGGGAATAGCAATCAGCCCCAGCATTTT. This encodes CAWSRGGNSNQPQHF.

The rearrangement joins TRBV18 to TRBJ2-5; 8 nucleotides agree with TRBD1. The length of the CDR3 is 15 residues. The germline V gene has CDR1 KGHSH and CDR2 LQKENI. V lost 5 bases to trimming and J lost 1 base; unmatched junction nucleotides: 6. This chain's CDR3 is CASSTNTGGQETQYF. In DNA, the CDR3 is TGTGCCAGCTCAACGAATACAGGGGGCCAAGAGACCCAGTACTTC.

The V gene is TRBV5-1, the J gene TRBJ1-3; TRBD1 agrees at 7 bases. This CDR3 has 16 amino acids. V lost 4 bases and J lost 0; bases outside the gene matches: 7. The V gene's germline CDR1 is SGHRS and CDR2 YFSETQ. The CDR3 nucleotides read TGCGCCAGCAGCGTTGGACAGGTCGGCTCTGGAAACACCATATATTTT. Residues: CASSVGQVGSGNTIYF.

CDR3 sequence (DNA): TGTGCCAGCAGCCGCGACAGGACTGAATGGGGGGAGACCCAGTACTTC. As protein: CASSRDRTEWGETQYF. The rearrangement joins TRBV11-2 to TRBJ2-5; D perhaps matches TRBD1 (6 bases). Trimming took off 5 bases at V and 5 bases at J, with 21 bases between the two ends. The CDR3 runs 16 residues. In germline, CDR1 is SGHAT, CDR2 FQNNGV.

This rearrangement joins TRBV9 to TRBJ2-5, with 7 bases identical to TRBD2. The CDR3 loop spans 15 amino acids. Germline V lookup: CDR1 SGDLS, CDR2 YYNGEE. Trimming took 4 bases from V and 4 from J; bases not matched to a gene: 10. CDR3 in DNA: TGTGCCAGCAGCCCAAGCGGGACCCCCAGAGAGACCCAGTACTTC. It yields the protein CASSPSGTPRETQYF. The full variable domain, its missing parts supplied by reference TRBV9 and TRBJ2-5, is DSGVTQTPKHLITATGQRVTLRCSPRSGDLSVYWYQQSLDQGLQFLIQYYNGEERAKGNILERFSAQQFPDLHSELNLSSLELGDSALYFCASSPSGTPRETQYFGPGTRLLVL.

V usage is TRBV21-1 and J usage is TRBJ1-1; TRBD1, the table's D call, lacks a check against the DNA. TRBV21-1 is given as a pseudogene. The length of the CDR3 is 16 residues. In DNA form, the CDR3 reads TGTGCCAGCAGCAAAGGTCTGGGGGCCACGAACACTGAAGCTTTCTTT. It specifies CASSKGLGATNTEAFF.

The chain joins TRBV9 to TRBJ1-1; TRBD1 is a possible D gene (6 bases). Germline lookup yields CDR1 SGDLS and CDR2 YYNGEE. The CDR3 is 14 amino acids. Trimming pared 2 bases from V and 0 bases from J, leaving 8 bases between. CDR3 in DNA: TGTGCCAGCAGCGTGGGGGCCTTGAACACTGAAGCTTTCTTT. Its translation is CASSVGALNTEAFF.

The count of this clone is one. The rearrangement joins TRBV28 to TRBJ2-5; 7 bases are a match to TRBD2. The CDR3 consists of 15 residues. V trimming: 2 bases; J trimming: 2 bases; junction bases outside the gene matches: 5. Germline-derived CDR1 and CDR2 are MDHEN and SYDVKM. CDR3 DNA: TGTGCCAGCAGTTTACTTTCTAGCGGACAAGAGACCCAGTACTTC. It encodes CASSLLSSGQETQYF.

The V gene is TRBV5-4, the J gene TRBJ2-5; D is possibly TRBD1 (5 bases). The CDR3 runs to 13 residues. The V end lost 1 base, the J end lost 4 bases, and 8 bases lay between the germline ends. Germline values: CDR1 SGHNT, CDR2 YYREEE (reference sequence). CDR3 protein: CASSLRGSETQYF. CDR3 in DNA: TGTGCCAGCAGCTTGAGGGGTTCAGAGACCCAGTACTTC. Using reference TRBV5-4 and TRBJ2-5 for the parts outside the CDR3, the full variable domain is ETGVTQSPTHLIKTRGQQVTLRCSSQSGHNTVSWYQQALGQGPQFIFQYYREEENGRGNFPPRFSGLQFPNYSSELNVNALELDDSALYLCASSLRGSETQYFGPGTRLLVL.

This chain uses TRBV28 with TRBJ1-6, with TRBD1 as a possible D gene (6 bases). The germline V and J ends were trimmed by 3 bases and 9 bases, with 15 bases remaining between them. Germline assignment: CDR1 MDHEN and CDR2 SYDVKM. The CDR3 spans 15 residues. CDR3 region: CASSFYGTGLSPLHF. The CDR3, as DNA: TGTGCCAGCAGTTTTTATGGTACAGGGCTTTCACCCCTCCACTTT.

Note on this clone: This specimen includes other DNA sequences encoding the same CDR3. The CDR3 nucleotides are TGTGCCAGCAGCTTCGGACAGGGCAATGAGCAGTTCTTC. It codes for CASSFGQGNEQFF. The rearrangement joins TRBV7-3 to TRBJ2-1; 8 bases align to TRBD1. The V gene's germline CDR1 is SGHTA and CDR2 FQGTGA. The CDR3 totals 13 residues. Germline trimming cut 3 bases from V and 6 bases from J; bases unmatched to any gene: 1.

The chain has TRBV7-3 and TRBJ1-2; a weak D match, TRBD1 (6 bases). Germline V CDR1 and CDR2: SGHTA, FQGTGA. The V and J ends lost 0 bases and 7 bases respectively, with 18 bases between them. The CDR3 has 16 amino acids. The CDR3 coding sequence is TGTGCCAGCAGCTTAACCGGGACACGGATGTTTTCTGGCTACACCTTC. Translating gives CASSLTGTRMFSGYTF.

This clone was seen a handful of times. The V and J genes are TRBV28 and TRBJ1-5, with a possible D match to TRBD1 (5 bases). From germline, CDR1 is MDHEN and CDR2 SYDVKM. Between the trimmed V and J ends, which lost 4 bases and 3 bases, there was a span of 13 bases. The CDR3 consists of 15 residues. Here the CDR3 reads CASSWEDTFNQPQHF. CDR3 sequence (DNA): TGTGCCAGCAGTTGGGAGGACACCTTCAATCAGCCCCAGCATTTT. The whole variable domain, remainder taken from reference TRBV28 and TRBJ1-5, is DVKVTQSSRYLVKRTGEKVFLECVQDMDHENMFWYRQDPGLGLRLIYFSYDVKMKEKGDIPEGYSVSREKKERFSLILESASTNQTSMYLCASSWEDTFNQPQHFGDGTRLSIL.

The chain is built from TRBV20-1 and TRBJ1-1, with a weak D call TRBD1 (6 bases). The CDR3 sequence is 13 residues long. In germline, CDR1 is DFQATT, CDR2 SNEGSKA (reference sequence). Trimming shortened V by 3 bases and J by 1 base, and 9 bases separated the two germline ends. The CDR3 DNA sequence: TGCAGTGCTAGTGAACAGGGGAACACTGAAGCTTTCTTT. It encodes CSASEQGNTEAFF.

V gene TRBV4-1 combines with J gene TRBJ2-3; maybe TRBD2 (6 bases). This CDR3 spans 15 amino acids. Trimming took off 3 bases at V and 5 bases at J, with 15 bases between the two ends. Per the germline V gene, CDR1 is MGHRA and CDR2 is YSYEKL. The CDR3 DNA follows: TGCGCCAGCAGCCAGACGGGCGGGACCGGAGATACGCAGTATTTT. Amino acid sequence: CASSQTGGTGDTQYF.

The CDR3 here is CASSPRAGPTEAFF. The CDR3 coding sequence is TGTGCCAGCAGCCCCCGGGCAGGGCCCACTGAAGCTTTCTTT. The chain couples TRBV11-2 to TRBJ1-1, with a possible D match to TRBD1 (5 bases). Deletions cut 5 bases from V and 4 bases from J, with 14 bases between. Germline CDR1 and CDR2: SGHAT and FQNNGV. The CDR3 is made up of 14 amino acids.

Note on this clone: The sample has other DNA sequences that encode this CDR3 too. The rearrangement joins TRBV27 to TRBJ1-2, with D perhaps TRBD1 (5 bases). This CDR3 is built from 17 residues. CDR1 and CDR2 from the germline V gene are MNHEY and SMNVEV (reference sequence). V was shortened by 10 bases and J by 2 bases, with 26 bases between the two germline ends. CDR3 region: CATHGGGAAFTNYGYTF. Here the CDR3 DNA reads TGTGCCACCCACGGAGGAGGGGCAGCATTTACCAACTATGGCTACACCTTC.

V is TRBV5-1 and J is TRBJ2-7; 7 bases are shared with TRBD2. The CDR3 loop spans 14 amino acids. V lost 1 base, J lost 6 bases, and 7 bases stayed unmatched. CDR1 and CDR2 from the germline V gene are SGHRS and YFSETQ. The CDR3 here is CASSLWSGRGEQYF. As DNA, the CDR3 is TGCGCCAGCAGCTTGTGGTCAGGGAGGGGCGAGCAGTACTTC. The whole variable domain, remainder taken from reference TRBV5-1 and TRBJ2-7, is KAGVTQTPRYLIKTRGQQVTLSCSPISGHRSVSWYQQTPGQGLQFLFEYFSETQRNKGNFPGRFSGRQFSNSRSEMNVSTLELGDSALYLCASSLWSGRGEQYFGPGTRLTVT.

This chain joins TRBV2 and TRBJ1-1, with D possibly matching TRBD1 (6 bases). The CDR3 covers 13 residues. Germline V gene data show CDR1 as SNHLY and CDR2 as FYNNEI. Trimming stripped 4 bases from V and 1 base from J, with 7 bases between. CDR3 protein: CASSVGQNTEAFF. In DNA form, the CDR3 reads TGTGCCAGCAGTGTGGGACAGAACACTGAAGCTTTCTTT.

The chain combines TRBV7-2 with TRBJ1-2; TRBD1 might be the D (6 bases). With 2 bases removed from V and 6 bases from J, the gap between germline ends came to 25 bases. The germline V gene has CDR1 SGHTA and CDR2 FQGNSA. This CDR3 contains 18 residues. The CDR3 region is CASSLSQLGAREVHGYTF. The CDR3 DNA is TGTGCCAGCAGCTTATCGCAGTTGGGGGCGCGAGAGGTCCATGGCTACACCTTC. The variable domain in full, with the rest retrieved from reference TRBV7-2 and TRBJ1-2, is GAGVSQSPSNKVTEKGKDVELRCDPISGHTALYWYRQSLGQGLEFLIYFQGNSAPDKSGLPSDRFSAERTGGSVSTLTIQRTQQEDSAVYLCASSLSQLGAREVHGYTFGSGTRLTVV.

V usage is TRBV29-1 and J usage is TRBJ2-3, with 7 bases fitting TRBD2. CDR1 SQVTM and CDR2 ANQGSEA come from the germline V gene. This CDR3 region has 13 residues. V was clipped by 6 bases and J by 0 bases; unmatched bases: 3. The CDR3 loop reads CSVSGKSTDTQYF. The CDR3 DNA follows: TGCAGCGTGAGCGGGAAAAGCACAGATACGCAGTATTTT.

The V and J genes are TRBV6-5 and TRBJ2-3, with D maybe TRBD1 (6 bases). Trimming stripped 2 bases from V and 4 bases from J, with 16 bases between. CDR1 is MNHEY, CDR2 SVGAGI, per germline. This CDR3 region has 16 residues. CDR3 DNA: TGTGCCAGCAGTTACGCCAGGGGAGATAGGGCAGATACGCAGTATTTT. Amino acids: CASSYARGDRADTQYF.

In this sample, this clone turned up once. The chain couples TRBV29-1 to TRBJ2-4; tentatively, D is TRBD2 (6 bases). CDR3 length: 13 residues. Germline values: CDR1 SQVTM, CDR2 ANQGSEA. V was trimmed by 7 bases and J by 3 bases, leaving 13 bases between them. As DNA, the CDR3 is TGCAGCGCCCGGGGGATGGGCAAAAACATTCAGTACTTC. It encodes CSARGMGKNIQYF.

The rearrangement uses TRBV27 and TRBJ2-1, with TRBD1 as a possible D gene (6 bases). The germline CDR1 and CDR2 sequences are MNHEY and SMNVEV (reference sequence). The CDR3 runs to 17 residues. Trimming pared 4 bases from V and 0 bases from J, leaving 16 bases between. The CDR3 coding sequence is TGTGCCAGCAGTTCTTCTACAGGGACCTTCTCCTACAATGAGCAGTTCTTC. Encoded protein: CASSSSTGTFSYNEQFF.

V gene TRBV4-1 combines with J gene TRBJ2-5; the D gene is possibly TRBD2 (5 bases). The CDR3 has 15 residues. V was shortened by 0 bases and J by 4 bases, with 12 bases between the two germline ends. Germline-derived CDR1 and CDR2 are MGHRA and YSYEKL. CDR3 coding DNA: TGCGCCAGCAGCCAAGATCTTATGGGAGTAGAGACCCAGTACTTC. This codes for CASSQDLMGVETQYF.

The CDR3: CASSYLSLSPTDTQYF. CDR3 nucleotide sequence: TGTGCCAGCAGCTATTTGTCCCTGAGCCCCACAGATACGCAGTATTTT. This chain joins TRBV7-2 and TRBJ2-3; no clear D gene. Trimming took 4 bases from V and 2 from J, leaving 16 bases between them. Germline-derived CDR1 and CDR2 are SGHTA and FQGNSA. The CDR3 is 16 amino acids.

The V gene is TRBV3-1 (or the pseudogene TRBV3-2), the J gene TRBJ1-5; possible D gene TRBD1, 5 bases. The V gene's germline CDR1 is LGHDT and CDR2 YNNKEL (reference sequence). CDR3 size: 16 residues. Deletions cut 1 base from V and 7 bases from J, with 17 bases between. The CDR3 here is CASSQGYRGRGQPQHF. CDR3 DNA: TGTGCCAGCAGCCAAGGTTATAGGGGAAGAGGCCAGCCCCAGCATTTT.